Listed below are T cell receptor beta chains from one sample, sequenced in a study of shared clonotypes between healthy human individuals. The repertoire was sequenced with immunoSEQ multiplex PCR; TCRdb's copy has only in-frame clones and lacks some. The sample carries about 600,000 clones, 95% to 96% recorded once. Sample: naive CD8+ T cells sorted from blood. Receptor source: a woman younger than 45 in good health. CDR3s include the opening cysteine and the closing phenylalanine or tryptophan. D genes are given only for firm matches. Some rows have no size entry. The others give once, few or many, or a class for an expanded clone.

13 TRBJ2-7 NA NA TRBV5-5 CASSGDSSYEQYF TGTGCCAGCAGCGGCGACTCCTCCTACGAGCAGTACTTC
18 TRBJ2-5 NA TRBD2 TRBV28 CASSFRTSGRALGETQYF TGTGCCAGCAGTTTTAGGACTAGCGGGAGGGCCCTCGGGGAGACCCAGTACTTC
12 TRBJ2-7 NA TRBD2 TRBV5-1 CASGGGSYEQYF TGCGCCAGTGGCGGGGGCTCCTACGAGCAGTACTTC
13 TRBJ2-3 NA NA TRBV19 CASNEGSTDTQYF TGTGCCAGTAACGAGGGGTCGACAGATACGCAGTATTTT
14 TRBJ2-5 once NA TRBV6-5 CASSYSGHMETQYF TGTGCCAGCAGTTACTCGGGACACATGGAGACCCAGTACTTC
13 TRBJ1-4 NA NA TRBV19 CASSTGLDEKLFF TGTGCCAGTAGTACAGGGTTAGATGAAAAACTGTTTTTT
20 TRBJ2-6 NA TRBD1 TRBV27 CASSLSRWDRYGYGANVLTF TGTGCCAGCAGTTTATCTCGGTGGGACAGGTATGGCTATGGGGCCAACGTCCTGACTTTC
12 TRBJ2-7 NA NA TRBV27 CASSFGGHEQYF TGTGCCAGCAGTTTCGGGGGTCACGAGCAGTACTTC
15 TRBJ1-5 NA NA TRBV7-8 CASSLGRQRNQPQHF TGTGCCAGCAGCTTAGGGAGGCAGCGCAATCAGCCCCAGCATTTT
16 TRBJ1-4 NA NA TRBV10-3 CAISEGSRGRAEKLFF TGTGCCATCAGTGAGGGTAGTAGGGGTAGGGCGGAAAAACTGTTTTTT
14 TRBJ1-5 NA NA TRBV27 CASSLKGSVQPQHF TGTGCCAGCAGTTTAAAGGGTTCCGTTCAGCCCCAGCATTTT
14 TRBJ2-5 NA TRBD2 TRBV2 CASDSLAGTGAQYF TGTGCCAGCGACAGTTTAGCGGGAACGGGGGCCCAGTACTTC
17 TRBJ2-2 NA TRBD2 TRBV5-4 CASSWAAVAGVSGELFF TGTGCCAGCAGCTGGGCGGCGGTCGCGGGAGTCTCCGGGGAGCTGTTTTTT
15 TRBJ1-4 NA NA TRBV27 CASSDTGSPHEKLFF TGTGCCAGCAGTGATACAGGGAGTCCGCATGAAAAACTGTTTTTT
14 TRBJ2-7 NA NA TRBV11-2 CASSLDIVSYEQYF TGTGCCAGCAGCTTAGATATAGTCAGCTACGAGCAGTACTTC
14 TRBJ1-5 NA NA TRBV6-6 CASGDPGSNQPQHF TGTGCCAGCGGGGACCCGGGTAGCAATCAGCCCCAGCATTTT
15 TRBJ2-1 once TRBD2 TRBV27 CASSPGLAGDNEQFF TGTGCCAGCAGCCCCGGACTAGCGGGAGATAATGAGCAGTTCTTC
15 TRBJ1-5 once NA TRBV23-1 CASSQSPRGGQPQHF TGCGCCAGCAGTCAATCGCCGCGGGGCGGCCAGCCCCAGCATTTT
15 TRBJ2-3 NA TRBD2 TRBV19 CASSTLAGVTDTQYF TGTGCCAGTAGTACCTTAGCGGGAGTGACAGATACGCAGTATTTT
16 TRBJ2-5 once TRBD1 TRBV11-2 CASSLVAGGAWETQYF TGTGCCAGCAGCTTAGTAGCAGGGGGCGCTTGGGAGACCCAGTACTTC
16 TRBJ1-1 NA NA TRBV2 CAARHLGGGGDTEAFF TGTGCCGCCCGCCATCTAGGGGGGGGTGGAGACACTGAAGCTTTCTTT
14 TRBJ2-1 NA NA TRBV10-3 CAISEPIIFNEQFF TGTGCCATCAGTGAGCCGATTATCTTCAATGAGCAGTTCTTC
15 TRBJ2-3 NA TRBD2 TRBV29-1 CSVVLASGSTDTQYF TGCAGCGTTGTCCTGGCTAGCGGAAGCACAGATACGCAGTATTTT
15 TRBJ1-2 NA NA TRBV28 CASSPGFGANYGYTF TGTGCCAGCAGTCCCGGCTTCGGGGCCAACTATGGCTACACCTTC
16 TRBJ2-1 NA TRBD2 TRBV19 CASSIAGGPNYNEQFF TGTGCCAGTAGTATAGCGGGAGGGCCTAACTACAATGAGCAGTTCTTC
15 TRBJ2-2 NA TRBD2 TRBV6-5 CASRGLSINTGELFF TGTGCCAGCAGGGGACTATCGATAAACACCGGGGAGCTGTTTTTT
18 TRBJ2-6 NA TRBD1 TRBV7-9 CASTGRDRRVSGANVLTF TGTGCCAGCACGGGGCGGGACAGGAGGGTCTCTGGGGCCAACGTCCTGACTTTC
15 TRBJ2-7 NA NA TRBV9 CASSAGTGFSYEQYF TGTGCCAGCAGCGCTGGGACCGGATTCTCCTACGAGCAGTACTTC
14 TRBJ1-2 NA NA TRBV27 CASSPVGGLDGYTF TGTGCCAGCAGTCCCGTAGGGGGGCTAGATGGCTACACCTTC
13 TRBJ2-1 NA NA TRBV28 CASKSDLGGEQFF TGTGCCAGCAAATCTGACCTGGGCGGGGAGCAGTTCTTC
15 TRBJ1-1 NA TRBD1 TRBV5-4 CASSLWQGAATEAFF TGTGCCAGCAGCTTGTGGCAGGGGGCCGCCACTGAAGCTTTCTTT
14 TRBJ1-1 NA TRBD1 TRBV6-1 CASSSLTGATEAFF TGTGCCAGCAGTTCCCTGACAGGGGCGACTGAAGCTTTCTTT
15 TRBJ1-3 NA NA TRBV27 CASSLERGSGNTIYF TGTGCCAGCAGTTTAGAGAGGGGCTCTGGAAACACCATATATTTT
14 TRBJ1-6 NA NA TRBV4-1 CASSPGMWNSPLHF TGCGCCAGCAGCCCAGGGATGTGGAATTCACCCCTCCACTTT